This T cell receptor (beta chain) was found in a study of T cells after yellow fever vaccination (dated 2019 in TCRdb). About the investigation overall: Libraries from fractions with low cell numbers were prepared with the SMART-Seq v4 Ultra Low Input RNA kit. Bulk TCR alpha and beta repertoires were sequenced longitudinally to track T-cell clones before and after primary and booster YFV17D yellow fever vaccination. Two healthy male donors, one aged 18 to 30 and one aged 30 to 40 years, were included in the cohort. Bulk PBMC replicates and cell subsets were isolated from blood drawn at multiple timepoints before and after both primary and secondary immunization. What the authors observed across the whole study: Only a couple of donors were included in the study, so the extent to which the findings can be generalized is limited. A small fraction of clonotypes appeared in both the CD4 and CD8 compartments, likely as a result of convergent recombination. After the booster, most clones that had expanded after primary vaccination were detected again (approximately 95% of CD4 and around nine tenths of CD8), suggesting broad maintenance of memory. The secondary T-cell response was found to be weaker but faster than the primary response, with a peak reached on day 5 rather than on day 15. Computational filtering was required because FACS-sorted repertoires could contain abundant contaminating clonotypes from the bulk population.

This specimen's treatment or condition label, per the study, means: live attenuated yellow fever vaccine strain. At each blood-draw timepoint, two biological replicates of bulk PBMCs were obtained. PBMCs were isolated from peripheral blood using a standard Ficoll-Paque protocol. TriZol was used to extract RNA from bulk PBMCs, from CD4 and CD8 fractions, and from dextramer-positive and dextramer-negative fractions. V drops 3 bases and J drops 5 bases, leaving 16 bases in between. As encoded in the germline V gene (reference sequence), CDR1 is SEHNR while CDR2 is FQNEAQ. From its cysteine to its phenylalanine, the CDR3 spans 15 amino acids. The DNA shown is the 45-base CDR3, in frame from base 1. Details on this clonotype: Its antigen is still unknown. Per-base quality was not reported, and no clone a single base away is much larger than it.

TCRdb shows the sequencer as Illumina NovaSeq 6000. Synthesis of TCR cDNA relied on 5'RACE template switching, a step that introduced a universal primer site along with unique molecular identifiers. cDNA synthesis was primed from both the TCR alpha and TCR beta constant segments. Two PCR steps were used to amplify libraries, with sample barcodes and sequencing adapters being added in the second step. Libraries were sequenced on Illumina HiSeq 2500 (2x100 bp) or NovaSeq (2x150 bp). The authors' analysis ran thus. Reads were demultiplexed and collapsed into UMI consensus sequences with MIGEC, and V(D)J alignment was performed with MiXCR. Using edgeR on replicate PBMC samples, clonotypes were called vaccine-responding if FDR was below 0.01 and the log2 fold change was above 5 up to day 15. Each bulk clonotype was labeled CD4 or CD8 based on which sequenced repertoire, CD4 or CD8, contained the clonotype at higher abundance. TCRdb reran the public reads through fastp at Q25 and MiXCR, keeping productive beta chains. Entries are consolidated by CDR3 protein sequence, retaining the most common genes and DNA. TCRdb, not the original authors, processed these V and J calls. This sample comprises a few hundred thousand distinct CDR3 sequences, about 4% of them detected only once. The leading ten clones occupy around 24% of the sample.

The receptor chain draws on TRBV7-9 and TRBJ2-5, with TRBD2 as a weak D call on 5 bases. The source is a man aged 18 to 35 who received the YFV17D yellow fever vaccine. Material: PBMCs, obtained 5 days after the yellow fever booster vaccination. The CDR3 amino acid sequence is: CASSFPGLTGETQYF. The DNA sequence is as follows: TGTGCCAGCAGCTTCCCAGGACTTACGGGGGAGACCCAGTACTTC. This CDR3, with the reference TRBV7-9 and TRBJ2-5 proteins standing in past its ends, gives the full variable domain DTGVSQNPRHKITKRGQNVTFRCDPISEHNRLYWYRQTLGQGPEFLTYFQNEAQLEKSRLLSDRFSAERPKGSFSTLEIQRTEQGDSAMYLCASSFPGLTGETQYFGPGTRLLVL.